Ten or more counts support the clone carrying this T cell receptor (beta chain). What it binds is unknown. This specimen comes from a study of post-analysis software for immune sequencing data. Study results and caveats: The study found TRBV5-6, TRBV5-1 and TRBV20-1 among five or six TRBV segments more frequent in patients than controls.

The library was made from cDNA and included unique molecular identifiers. TCRdb itself ran the PCR reads through MiXCR, one entry per CDR3 protein. The sample contains about 200,000 distinct CDR3 sequences, approximately 28% of which appear only once. After removal of 4 bases from V and 4 bases from J, the junction contained 12 bases not matched to a gene. Germline CDR1 is DFQATT and CDR2 is SNEGSKA (reference sequence). This CDR3 has 15 residues. The rearrangement uses TRBV20-1 and TRBJ1-2; 7 bases are a match to TRBD1. This receptor was taken from a girl aged 2-17 years with multiple sclerosis. Sequencing was performed on blood. CDR3 in DNA: TGCAGTGCTATCTTCTTGACAGGGCGTGCCTATGGCTACACCTTC. As protein: CSAIFLTGRAYGYTF.